This TCR beta chain was found in a study of identical twins. The CDR3 loop spans 13 amino acids. CDR1 MNHEY and CDR2 SVGAGI come from the germline V gene. The V and J ends lost 5 bases and 9 bases respectively, with 16 bases between them. This clonotype came up many times. Its target is not known. Study observations and caveats: For cord blood, abundant beta clonotypes had fewer insertions, unlike memory repertoires, which showed none. The same donors were not followed; conclusions instead depended on cross-sectional statistical analysis.

All donors comprised healthy Caucasians. Using its own MiXCR run on the 5' RACE reads, TCRdb lists one record per CDR3 protein. The profile shows 100,000 or so distinct CDR3 sequences, roughly 6% of them singletons. The chain carries TRBV6-5 and TRBJ1-1; D is unclear. What was sequenced was memory T cells sorted from blood. The clonotype was recovered from a woman between 45 and 60 years old in good health. CDR3 in amino acids: CASSVRRETKAFF. CDR3 bases: TGTGCCAGCAGTGTTAGAAGGGAGACCAAAGCTTTCTTT.